The 3 T cell receptor beta chains listed next were all sequenced from one sample in a study of T cell repertoires in cytomegalovirus infection. One entry per CDR3 protein results from TCRdb running MiXCR on the reads. The sample consists of 150,000 to 200,000 distinct CDR3 sequences, about 20% of them appearing once. These receptors' antigens are unknown. The sequenced sample was CD8+ T cells from cultured PBMCs, obtained from culture after CMV antigen stimulation. The receptors shown here come from a human donor in good health (CMV status not recorded). Some clones in this sample may be carry-over from other donors' samples.

This clonotype was recorded at least ten times. V is TRBV7-9 and J is TRBJ2-1; D unresolved. Germline V CDR1 and CDR2: SEHNR, FQNEAQ (reference sequence). V was pared by 4 bases and J by 0 bases, with 10 bases between. The CDR3 is 15 residues long. In DNA form, the CDR3 reads TGTGCCAGCAGCTCATATGAGAACTCCTACAATGAGCAGTTCTTC. This codes for CASSSYENSYNEQFF.

The chain employs TRBV12-5 and TRBJ2-2; the match to TRBD1 covers 9 bases. The J segment lost 4 bases and the V segment lost 6 bases, leaving 12 bases of the junction unmatched. CDR3 size: 17 residues. In germline, CDR1 is LGHNT, CDR2 FRNRAP. CDR3 in DNA: TGTGCTAGTGGCACACCCTGGGACAGGGCCCCCACCGGGGAGCTGTTTTTT. This codes for CASGTPWDRAPTGELFF.

In this sample, this clonotype turned up a few times. The V call is TRBV6-5, the J call TRBJ1-2, with D unclear. CDR1 is MNHEY, CDR2 SVGAGI, per germline. Trimming removed 0 bases at V and 8 bases at J, with 13 bases between. The CDR3 has 14 residues. The CDR3 DNA follows: TGTGCCAGCAGTTACTCGGACCCCGTGAGCGGCTACACCTTC. Its protein product is CASSYSDPVSGYTF.